The 27 T cell receptor beta chains presented below share a single source sample, sequenced in a study of T cells in localized non-small cell lung cancer. Data came from immunoSEQ multiplex PCR; TCRdb stores just in-frame clones and leaves some out. The sample records 75,000 to 80,000 clones, around nine tenths being singletons. Sample: peripheral blood, taken before any cancer treatment. Every receptor here comes from a woman between 40 and 69 years old with stage I squamous cell lung carcinoma.

The V gene is TRBV29-1, the J gene TRBJ2-5; D gene uncertain. Trimming stripped 1 base from V and 2 bases from J, with 2 bases between. Germline-derived CDR1 and CDR2 are SQVTM and ANQGSEA. The CDR3 totals 11 residues. CDR3 nucleotide sequence: TGCAGCGTTGAAGGTCAAGAGACCCAGTACTTC. This gives the protein CSVEGQETQYF. The complete variable domain, with remaining parts taken from reference TRBV29-1 and TRBJ2-5, reads SAVISQKPSRDICQRGTSLTIQCQVDSQVTMMFWYRQQPGQSLTLIATANQGSEATYESGFVIDKFPISRPNLTFSTLTVSNMSPEDSSIYLCSVEGQETQYFGPGTRLLVL.

The V and J genes are TRBV5-1 and TRBJ2-7, with TRBD1 matching 9 bases. Germline V gene lookup returns CDR1 SGHRS and CDR2 YFSETQ. The V gene end was trimmed by 0 bases and the J gene end by 6 bases; junction bases not matched to a gene: 10. The CDR3 has 16 residues. CDR3 sequence: CASSLASLSTGGEQYF. Here the CDR3 DNA reads TGCGCCAGCAGCTTGGCCTCCCTATCGACAGGGGGCGAGCAGTACTTC.

The chain is built from TRBV19 and TRBJ1-1; 8 bases agree with TRBD1. The germline gives CDR1 LNHDA, CDR2 SQIVND (reference sequence). The CDR3 runs to 17 residues. The junction had 16 bases not matched to a gene; V was cut back by 5 bases and J by 5 bases. CDR3 nucleotides: TGTGCCAGTAGTCCGTGGACAGGGATGAAGGTGGGGACTGAAGCTTTCTTT. Protein: CASSPWTGMKVGTEAFF. Variable domain in full (rest from reference TRBV19 and TRBJ1-1): DGGITQSPKYLFRKEGQNVTLSCEQNLNHDAMYWYRQDPGQGLRLIYYSQIVNDFQKGDIAEGYSVSREKKESFPLTVTSAQKNPTAFYLCASSPWTGMKVGTEAFFGQGTRLTVV.

The J gene is TRBJ2-5, the V gene TRBV5-1; 14 bases fit TRBD2. The CDR3 has 19 residues. Unmatched junction bases numbered 12, after V lost 3 bases and J lost 2 bases. CDR1 is SGHRS and CDR2 is YFSETQ in the germline V gene. The CDR3 sequence is CASSSGTSGGVTLQETQYF. The DNA for the CDR3 is TGCGCCAGCAGCTCCGGGACTAGCGGGGGAGTAACATTACAAGAGACCCAGTACTTC.

The chain uses TRBV15 and TRBJ2-7, with D possibly matching TRBD1 (6 bases). Germline CDR1 reads LNHNV; CDR2 reads YYDKDF (reference sequence). The V and J ends lost 0 bases and 5 bases respectively, with 8 bases between them. The CDR3 contains 13 residues. The CDR3: CATSREQGHEQYF. In DNA form, the CDR3 reads TGTGCCACCAGCAGAGAACAGGGCCACGAGCAGTACTTC.

J is TRBJ2-7 and V is TRBV5-1; a weak D match, TRBD1 (6 bases). The CDR3 loop spans 15 amino acids. Per germline, CDR1 SGHRS and CDR2 YFSETQ. The V end was cut by 5 bases, the J end by 0 bases, with 15 bases between. CDR3: CASSSSGQSSYEQYF. The CDR3 nucleotides are TGCGCCAGCAGTTCCTCAGGACAGAGCTCCTACGAGCAGTACTTC.

The chain joins TRBV27 to TRBJ1-1; maybe TRBD1 (6 bases). This CDR3 comprises 13 residues. Trimming shortened V by 7 bases and J by 4 bases, and 13 bases separated the two germline ends. CDR1 is MNHEY and CDR2 is SMNVEV in the germline V gene (reference sequence). CDR3 DNA sequence: TGTGCCAGCACCAGAAGAGGGGGCACTGAAGCTTTCTTT. Translated: CASTRRGGTEAFF.

This clone was picked up one time. The chain carries TRBV11-2 and TRBJ1-2, with D perhaps TRBD1 (6 bases). V was cut by 2 bases and J by 8 bases, with 15 bases left in between. The CDR3 has 14 residues. The germline V gene encodes CDR1 SGHAT and CDR2 FQNNGV. The CDR3 is CASSLSLGGGGYTF. In nucleotides, the CDR3 is TGTGCCAGCAGCTTAAGTTTGGGGGGCGGAGGCTACACCTTC.

The chain couples TRBV5-1 to TRBJ2-2, with TRBD2 matching 8 bases. This CDR3 contains 15 residues. V lost 0 bases and J lost 6; bases outside the gene matches: 4. Germline V gene data show CDR1 as SGHRS and CDR2 as YFSETQ. The CDR3 sequence is CASSLAGGRPGELFF. The CDR3 DNA reads as TGCGCCAGCAGCTTGGCGGGGGGGCGCCCCGGGGAGCTGTTTTTT.

The chain couples TRBV5-1 to TRBJ2-3; D unclear. Trimming took off 7 bases at V and 1 base at J, with 13 bases between the two ends. The CDR3 is made up of 14 amino acids. Germline CDR1 is SGHRS and CDR2 is YFSETQ. The CDR3 DNA reads as TGCGCCAGCGCCCCCCTGGCGGGCACAGATACGCAGTATTTT. It codes for CASAPLAGTDTQYF.

This chain joins TRBV6-5 and TRBJ1-5; possible D gene TRBD1, 6 bases. Between the trimmed V and J ends, which lost 6 bases and 2 bases, there was a span of 8 bases. The CDR3 consists of 13 residues. CDR1 is MNHEY and CDR2 is SVGAGI in the germline V gene. The DNA of the CDR3 is TGTGCCAGCAGCAGGGGACGCAATCAGCCCCAGCATTTT. Translation: CASSRGRNQPQHF.

This chain links TRBV7-9 with TRBJ2-7; TRBD2 matches at 7 bases. Per germline, CDR1 SEHNR and CDR2 FQNEAQ (reference sequence). Germline trimming cut 0 bases from V and 2 bases from J; bases unmatched to any gene: 7. There are 16 residues in the CDR3. The CDR3 DNA sequence: TGTGCCAGCAGCTTAGCAGGTAGCGGGCGTACCTACGAGCAGTACTTC. It codes for CASSLAGSGRTYEQYF.

The gene calls are TRBV7-3 and TRBJ2-1; 11 bases agree with TRBD2. The CDR3 contains 16 residues. With V trimmed by 5 bases and J by 1 base, 4 bases remained unmatched. The germline V gene has CDR1 SGHTA and CDR2 FQGTGA. The CDR3 DNA sequence: TGTGCCAGCAGCCGTAGCGGGGGGGATTCCTACAATGAGCAGTTCTTC. Amino acids: CASSRSGGDSYNEQFF. Full variable domain (outside the CDR3, taken from reference TRBV7-3 and TRBJ2-1): GAGVSQTPSNKVTEKGKYVELRCDPISGHTALYWYRQSLGQGPEFLIYFQGTGAADDSGLPNDRFFAVRPEGSVSTLKIQRTERGDSAVYLCASSRSGGDSYNEQFFGPGTRLTVL.

This chain joins TRBV6-5 and TRBJ1-5; tentatively, D is TRBD1 (5 bases). CDR3 size: 15 residues. Trimming left V 2 bases short and J 7 bases short, with 15 bases between. CDR1 and CDR2 (germline): MNHEY, SVGAGI. CDR3 sequence: CASSYVGGEGQPQHF. The CDR3 bases are TGTGCCAGCAGTTACGTTGGCGGGGAGGGGCAGCCCCAGCATTTT.

The J gene is TRBJ2-4, the V gene TRBV5-8; no firm D call. The germline V gene has CDR1 SGHTS and CDR2 YDEGEE. V was clipped by 0 bases and J by 7 bases, with 8 bases between them. The CDR3 sequence is 13 residues long. CDR3 region: CASSLGVINIQYF. In DNA, the CDR3 is TGTGCCAGCAGCTTGGGGGTTATTAACATTCAGTACTTC.

A remark on this clone: In the same sample, other DNA sequences code for this CDR3. V is TRBV5-1 and J is TRBJ2-5, with D perhaps matching TRBD1 (6 bases). With 0 bases removed from V and 4 bases from J, the gap between germline ends came to 7 bases. Germline V gene lookup returns CDR1 SGHRS and CDR2 YFSETQ. The CDR3 totals 13 residues. Here the CDR3 DNA reads TGCGCCAGCAGCTTGGGAGGGGGAGAGACCCAGTACTTC. Translated, it gives CASSLGGGETQYF.

The chain's CDR3 is CASSPVNAGGYNEQFF. CDR3 bases: TGCGCCAGCAGCCCGGTCAATGCTGGGGGATACAATGAGCAGTTCTTC. This sequence joins TRBV5-1 and TRBJ2-1, with D perhaps being TRBD1 or TRBD2 (5 bases each). Germline V CDR1 and CDR2: SGHRS, YFSETQ. CDR3 length: 16 residues. V lost 4 bases and J lost 4, with 18 bases in between.

This rearrangement joins TRBV5-1 to TRBJ1-6, with a possible D match to TRBD1 (6 bases). CDR3 size: 16 residues. V was cut by 4 bases and J by 6 bases, with 17 bases left in between. The germline V gene encodes CDR1 SGHRS and CDR2 YFSETQ. CDR3 in DNA: TGCGCCAGCAGCCTACAAACTGGACAGCGTAATTCACCCCTCCACTTT. Translated, it gives CASSLQTGQRNSPLHF. Combining the CDR3 with reference TRBV5-1 and TRBJ1-6 gives the whole variable domain KAGVTQTPRYLIKTRGQQVTLSCSPISGHRSVSWYQQTPGQGLQFLFEYFSETQRNKGNFPGRFSGRQFSNSRSEMNVSTLELGDSALYLCASSLQTGQRNSPLHFGNGTRLTVT.

The V call is TRBV29-1, the J call TRBJ2-1, with TRBD2 as a possible D gene (7 bases). Trimming cost V 5 bases and J 6 bases, with 20 bases left between them. The germline V gene encodes CDR1 SQVTM and CDR2 ANQGSEA. The CDR3 covers 15 residues. Here the CDR3 reads CSVSLGGGRINEQFF. Here the CDR3 DNA reads TGCAGCGTTTCCTTAGGGGGGGGGCGAATCAATGAGCAGTTCTTC.

The V gene is TRBV29-1, the J gene TRBJ1-2; D gene unclear. Looked up from germline, CDR1 is SQVTM and CDR2 is ANQGSEA. Trimming took off 4 bases at V and 8 bases at J, with 14 bases between the two ends. The CDR3 contains 12 residues. CDR3 coding DNA: TGCAGCGTTGCGTTGTCGGGGAGCGGCTACACCTTC. Translated: CSVALSGSGYTF. The full variable domain, rest sourced from reference TRBV29-1 and TRBJ1-2, is SAVISQKPSRDICQRGTSLTIQCQVDSQVTMMFWYRQQPGQSLTLIATANQGSEATYESGFVIDKFPISRPNLTFSTLTVSNMSPEDSSIYLCSVALSGSGYTFGSGTRLTVV.

The chain employs TRBV2 and TRBJ2-3; D is possibly TRBD1 (6 bases). Germline values: CDR1 SNHLY, CDR2 FYNNEI. Deletions cut 5 bases from V and 5 bases from J, with 8 bases between. The CDR3 is made up of 12 amino acids. CDR3 loop: CASSYRVDTQYF. The CDR3, as DNA: TGTGCCAGCAGTTACAGGGTAGATACGCAGTATTTT.

This clone was detected only once. This chain connects TRBV7-8 to TRBJ2-5; 8 bases fit TRBD1. Trimming removed 1 base from V and 5 bases from J; junction bases left unmatched: 0. Germline lookup yields CDR1 SGHVS and CDR2 FQNEAQ. The CDR3 consists of 13 residues. The CDR3 loop is CASSLDRGETQYF. The CDR3 region has the DNA TGTGCCAGCAGCTTAGACAGGGGGGAGACCCAGTACTTC.

The chain links TRBV5-1 to TRBJ1-1; 7 bases align to TRBD1. CDR1 SGHRS and CDR2 YFSETQ come from the germline V gene. V shed 4 bases and J 4 bases; nucleotides not matched to a gene: 10. The CDR3 sequence is 15 residues long. CDR3: CASSLRQGGGTEAFF. For the CDR3, the DNA is TGCGCCAGCAGCCTGCGACAGGGAGGGGGCACTGAAGCTTTCTTT.

This chain uses TRBV2 with TRBJ2-7; no reliable D call. The germline V gene encodes CDR1 SNHLY and CDR2 FYNNEI. The V end lost 4 bases, the J end lost 3 bases, and 13 bases lay between the germline ends. The CDR3 covers 14 residues. CDR3 amino acids: CASSGGGLDYEQYF. CDR3 sequence (DNA): TGTGCCAGCAGTGGAGGCGGATTAGACTACGAGCAGTACTTC.

This clone was seen just once. The chain combines TRBV7-8 with TRBJ2-7, with 11 bases that match TRBD2. The length of the CDR3 is 15 residues. Germline CDR1 reads SGHVS; CDR2 reads FQNEAQ. The V and J ends lost 3 bases and 5 bases, in that order; junction bases with no gene match: 6. DNA of the CDR3: TGTGCCAGCAGCTTTACTAGCGGGGGTTCCCACGAGCAGTACTTC. This translates into CASSFTSGGSHEQYF.

The genes are TRBV19 and TRBJ2-4, with a possible D match to TRBD1 (5 bases). V was trimmed by 8 bases and J by 1 base, leaving 24 bases between them. The length of the CDR3 is 18 residues. Germline-derived CDR1 and CDR2 are LNHDA and SQIVND (reference sequence). The CDR3 here is CASRPSLLQGTAKNIQYF. The CDR3 nucleotides are TGTGCCAGTCGACCATCACTCCTGCAGGGAACGGCCAAAAACATTCAGTACTTC.

The CDR3 DNA reads as TGTGCCAGCAGCCGTTCCGACAGGGAGAGTTTCTATGGCTACACCTTC. Amino acid sequence: CASSRSDRESFYGYTF. This rearrangement joins TRBV7-9 to TRBJ1-2, with 7 bases that match TRBD1. Germline V gene lookup returns CDR1 SEHNR and CDR2 FQNEAQ (reference sequence). This CDR3 has 16 amino acids. V lost 5 bases, J lost 4 bases, and 13 bases stayed unmatched.